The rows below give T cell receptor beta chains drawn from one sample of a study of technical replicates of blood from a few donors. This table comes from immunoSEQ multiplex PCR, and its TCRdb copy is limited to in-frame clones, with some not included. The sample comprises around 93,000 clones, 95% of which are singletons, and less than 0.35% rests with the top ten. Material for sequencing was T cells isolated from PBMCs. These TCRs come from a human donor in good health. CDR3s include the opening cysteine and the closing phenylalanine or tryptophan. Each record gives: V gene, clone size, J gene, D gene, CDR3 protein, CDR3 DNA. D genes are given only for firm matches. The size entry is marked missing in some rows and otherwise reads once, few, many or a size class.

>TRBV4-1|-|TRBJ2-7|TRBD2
CASSQGTSGLYEQYF
TGCGCCAGCAGCCAAGGAACTAGCGGGCTCTACGAGCAGTACTTC
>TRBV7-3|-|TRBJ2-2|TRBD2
CASGLAGGNRELFF
TGTGCCAGCGGGCTAGCGGGAGGGAACCGGGAGCTGTTTTTT
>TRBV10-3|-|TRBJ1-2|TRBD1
CAIANRGQGSFGYTF
TGTGCCATTGCAAATCGGGGACAGGGGAGCTTTGGCTACACCTTC
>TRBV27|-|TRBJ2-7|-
CASRQDYEQYF
TGTGCCAGCAGACAGGACTACGAGCAGTACTTC
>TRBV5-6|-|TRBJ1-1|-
CASRLGVTEAFF
TGTGCCAGCAGGCTCGGGGTCACTGAAGCTTTCTTT
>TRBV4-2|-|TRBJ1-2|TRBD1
CASSQDPGGNNYGYTF
TGTGCCAGCAGCCAAGATCCAGGGGGAAATAACTATGGCTACACCTTC
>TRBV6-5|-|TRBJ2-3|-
CASSQSTDTQYF
TGTGCCAGCAGTCAAAGCACAGATACGCAGTATTTT
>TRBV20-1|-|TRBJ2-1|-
CSASDNNEQFF
TGCAGTGCTTCGGACAACAATGAGCAGTTCTTC
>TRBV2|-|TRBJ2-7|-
CASSDPGPRSGYEQYF
TGTGCCAGCAGTGACCCGGGTCCCCGAAGTGGCTACGAGCAGTACTTC
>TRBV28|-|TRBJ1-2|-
CASSLGAGGYGYTF
TGTGCCAGCAGTTTAGGGGCGGGGGGCTATGGCTACACCTTC
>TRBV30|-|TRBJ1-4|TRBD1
CAWSGGWTGGEKLFF
TGTGCCTGGAGTGGAGGTTGGACAGGGGGCGAAAAACTGTTTTTT
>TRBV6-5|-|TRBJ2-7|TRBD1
CASSLFGQGPYEQYF
TGTGCCAGCAGTTTATTCGGACAGGGCCCCTACGAGCAGTACTTC
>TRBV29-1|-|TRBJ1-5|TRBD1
CSVAGQGGPQHF
TGCAGCGTTGCAGGACAGGGAGGCCCCCAGCATTTT
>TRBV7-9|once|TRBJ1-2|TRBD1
CASSTDRVNYGYTF
TGTGCCAGCAGCACAGACAGGGTTAACTATGGCTACACCTTC
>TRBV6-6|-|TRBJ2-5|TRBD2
CASRKLAGGSETQYF
TGTGCCAGCAGAAAACTAGCGGGAGGGTCGGAGACCCAGTACTTC
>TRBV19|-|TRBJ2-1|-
CAAAPQSYNEQFF
TGTGCCGCGGCTCCCCAGTCTTACAATGAGCAGTTCTTC
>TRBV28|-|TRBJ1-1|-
CASSLTGRMNTEAFF
TGTGCCAGCAGTTTAACTGGTCGCATGAACACTGAAGCTTTCTTT